The clone carrying this T cell receptor (beta chain) was found a few times. The data originate from a study of cytomegalovirus exposure and HLA in healthy donors. TCRdb keeps only in-frame clones here, not all; method: immunoSEQ multiplex PCR. This sample has 150,000 to 200,000 clones, with 85% found just once. CDR1 and CDR2 (germline): GTSNPN, SVGIG (reference sequence). With 7 bases clipped from V and 6 bases from J, the junction kept 4 bases outside the gene matches. The CDR3 contains 11 residues. J is TRBJ2-7 and V is TRBV30; 9 bases match TRBD1. The source of this sequence is a man aged 30 to 45 in good health and CMV-seropositive. Sequencing input: PBMCs. CDR3 sequence: CALDRGLEQYF. The CDR3, as DNA: TGTGCCTTGGACAGGGGACTCGAGCAGTACTTC.